This T cell receptor (beta chain) was identified in a study of shared clonotypes between healthy human individuals. Study-wide results and limits: Sharing of clonotypes among donors was expected to vary with sequencing depth. When compared with the clonotypes that were shared by all four sorted-subset donors, the non-shared clonotypes turned out to have lower generation probabilities.

As to this clone: Its antigen is still unknown.

Genomic DNA of each subset was evenly split across several immunoSEQ plates. Authors' analysis steps: Filtering differed for immunoSEQ, which gave only junction sequences without quality scores. The data were produced by immunoSEQ multiplex PCR, yet TCRdb's version contains in-frame clones alone and is incomplete. The V and J calls and clone size were taken over from that table, and D and trimming were inferred from the DNA. The sample yields approximately 1,500,000 clones, about 96% seen once. The CDR3 totals 16 residues. From germline, CDR1 is SGHRS and CDR2 YFSETQ. V trimming: 2 bases; J trimming: 0 bases; junction bases outside the gene matches: 8.

The chain recombines TRBV5-1 with TRBJ2-7; TRBD2 matches 7 bases. This clonotype originated in a man aged 25-45 years in good health. Sequencing was done on a sample of naive CD4+ T cells sorted from blood. Subset in this sample: CD45RA+ positively selected. The DNA of the CDR3 is TGCGCCAGCAGCTTCACAGCCGGGACTAACTCCTACGAGCAGTACTTC. The encoded protein is CASSFTAGTNSYEQYF.